These 22 T cell receptor beta chains share one sample of origin, sequenced in a study of radiation and T cells in renal cell carcinoma (dated by TCRdb to 2018 to 2020). Explained via the paper, the time point label denotes: blood 4 weeks post-SBRT, at nephrectomy. The treatment or condition label of this sample denotes: 15 Gy SBRT to primary tumor, nephrectomy 4 weeks later. The library was made by the immunoSEQ multiplex PCR assay. In its TCRdb copy, this immuneACCESS table keeps in-frame sequences only and misses some clones. Where compared with another copy, unresolved V genes explain less than half of these, and the others have no known cause. The sample records about 78,000 clones, 70% to 90% of which are singletons. Approximately 6% of the sample comes from the top ten. Source: blood, taken from a patient whose treatment included radiotherapy and nephrectomy. The receptors originated from a woman in her 70s with renal cell carcinoma.

This chain links TRBV27 with TRBJ1-1; 7 bases fit TRBD1. The CDR3 is made up of 15 amino acids. Trimming took 2 bases from V and 1 from J; bases not matched to a gene: 4. The V gene's germline CDR1 is MNHEY and CDR2 SMNVEV (reference sequence). CDR3 region: CASSLQTGKNTEAFF. CDR3 in DNA: TGTGCCAGCAGTTTACAGACAGGGAAGAACACTGAAGCTTTCTTT.

The chain links TRBV28 to TRBJ1-2; D unresolved. Germline V gene sequence: CDR1 MDHEN, CDR2 SYDVKM. This CDR3 spans 12 amino acids. V was clipped by 3 bases and J by 8 bases, with 10 bases between them. In nucleotides, the CDR3 is TGTGCCAGCAGTTTGAGCGTAGGAGGCTACACCTTC. Encoded protein: CASSLSVGGYTF.

The rearrangement uses TRBV25-1 and TRBJ2-7; perhaps TRBD2 as D (5 bases). Trimming removed 4 bases from V and 6 bases from J, with 7 bases in between. The CDR3 extends over 11 amino acids. Germline assignment: CDR1 MGHDK and CDR2 SYGVNS. This CDR3 is CASSVAGEQYF. CDR3 nucleotides: TGTGCCAGCAGTGTCGCGGGCGAGCAGTACTTC.

About this clone: Other nucleotide sequences from this sample produce the same CDR3. The chain uses TRBV28 and TRBJ2-7; D remains ambiguous. Germline-derived CDR1 and CDR2 are MDHEN and SYDVKM. This CDR3 spans 10 amino acids. V lost 3 bases, J lost 5 bases, and 2 bases lay in between. CDR3 bases: TGTGCCAGCAGTTTGAACGAGCAGTACTTC. This sequence encodes CASSLNEQYF.

The chain employs TRBV2 and TRBJ1-1; D perhaps matches TRBD1 (6 bases). The CDR3 is 14 residues long. Trimming took off 3 bases at V and 4 bases at J, with 12 bases between the two ends. Germline V gene sequence: CDR1 SNHLY, CDR2 FYNNEI. The CDR3, as DNA: TGTGCCAGCAGTGAGCGACAGGAGGGCACTGAAGCTTTCTTT. This translates into CASSERQEGTEAFF.

The rearrangement uses TRBV5-6 and TRBJ1-5, with a tentative D call TRBD1 (6 bases). This CDR3 spans 14 amino acids. V was clipped by 0 bases and J by 3 bases, with 7 bases between them. The germline V gene has CDR1 SGHDT and CDR2 YYEEEE. The CDR3 protein is CASSLVGHNQPQHF. The DNA for the CDR3 is TGTGCCAGCAGCTTGGTGGGACACAATCAGCCCCAGCATTTT. Full variable domain (outside the CDR3, taken from reference TRBV5-6 and TRBJ1-5): DAGVTQSPTHLIKTRGQQVTLRCSPKSGHDTVSWYQQALGQGPQFIFQYYEEEERQRGNFPDRFSGHQFPNYSSELNVNALLLGDSALYLCASSLVGHNQPQHFGDGTRLSIL.

The genes are TRBV6-5 and TRBJ1-2; the D gene is possibly TRBD1 (5 bases). Per germline, CDR1 MNHEY and CDR2 SVGAGI. CDR3 size: 13 residues. Trimming removed 5 bases from V and 8 bases from J, with 15 bases in between. CDR3 DNA sequence: TGTGCCAGCAGTCAACTTCAGGGTGGCGGCTACACCTTC. Protein product: CASSQLQGGGYTF.

The rearrangement uses TRBV5-1 and TRBJ1-1; no firm D call. V was cut by 1 base and J by 3 bases, with 10 bases left in between. From germline, CDR1 is SGHRS and CDR2 YFSETQ. This CDR3 contains 14 residues. The CDR3 here is CASSLLSRDTEAFF. The CDR3 DNA is TGCGCCAGCAGCTTGCTCTCGAGGGACACTGAAGCTTTCTTT.

The chain combines TRBV27 with TRBJ2-7; D may be TRBD1 or TRBD2 (7 bases each). Trimming cost V 0 bases and J 0 bases, with 21 bases left between them. CDR1 is MNHEY and CDR2 is SMNVEV in the germline V gene (reference sequence). The CDR3 runs 19 residues. The CDR3 DNA reads TGTGCCAGCAGTTTATCTGGGGCCAGGGGGGGATCTCGCTCCTACGAGCAGTACTTC. This sequence encodes CASSLSGARGGSRSYEQYF.

The chain recombines TRBV2 with TRBJ1-4, with TRBD1 matching over 7 bases. Germline V lookup: CDR1 SNHLY, CDR2 FYNNEI. The length of the CDR3 is 15 residues. The ends lost 4 bases at V and 3 bases at J; junction bases unmatched: 5. CDR3 bases: TGTGCCAGCAGTGCGGACAGGTCGGCTAATGAAAAACTGTTTTTT. Protein sequence: CASSADRSANEKLFF.

This clone occurred once. The chain couples TRBV6-1 to TRBJ2-1; a weak D match, TRBD1 (5 bases). CDR3 length: 16 amino acids. Trimming took off 0 bases at V and 2 bases at J, with 11 bases between the two ends. Germline CDR1 and CDR2: MNHNS and SASEGT. In DNA form, the CDR3 reads TGTGCCAGCAGTGAAGCCTTTAGGGGCCCCTACAATGAGCAGTTCTTC. Translated: CASSEAFRGPYNEQFF.

This rearrangement joins TRBV27 to TRBJ1-2; tentative D call: TRBD1 (6 bases). CDR3 length: 15 residues. The germline V and J ends were trimmed by 2 bases and 0 bases, with 10 bases remaining between them. Germline values: CDR1 MNHEY, CDR2 SMNVEV (reference sequence). CDR3 in amino acids: CASSLGAGANYGYTF. In DNA, the CDR3 is TGTGCCAGCAGTTTAGGGGCAGGGGCTAACTATGGCTACACCTTC.

This clone was seen only once. The chain combines TRBV5-4 with TRBJ1-2; no reliable D call. CDR1 and CDR2 from the germline V gene are SGHNT and YYREEE (reference sequence). The CDR3 is 16 residues long. With 1 base removed from V and 1 base from J, the gap between germline ends came to 14 bases. The CDR3 sequence is CASSLSPGDINYGYTF. In DNA, the CDR3 is TGTGCCAGCAGCTTGTCCCCGGGTGATATTAACTATGGCTACACCTTC.

The chain employs TRBV19 and TRBJ1-5; 7 nucleotides agree with TRBD1. The CDR3 covers 14 residues. V trimming: 1 base; J trimming: 11 bases; junction bases outside the gene matches: 8. Germline V gene data show CDR1 as LNHDA and CDR2 as SQIVND (reference sequence). Here the CDR3 DNA reads TGTGCCAGTAGTATAGGGGACAGTCTTAGGTCCCAGCATTTT. Protein: CASSIGDSLRSQHF.

The J gene is TRBJ2-7, the V gene TRBV27; either TRBD1 or TRBD2 may fit D (5 bases each). V gave up 4 bases and J gave up 0 bases, with 16 bases separating them. CDR1 is MNHEY, CDR2 SMNVEV, per germline (reference sequence). This CDR3 comprises 16 residues. CDR3 nucleotides: TGTGCCAGCAGTTCCTCGTGGGGGTGGATCTCCTACGAGCAGTACTTC. Protein sequence: CASSSSWGWISYEQYF.

The J gene is TRBJ1-4, the V gene TRBV7-8, with a weak D call TRBD1 (5 bases). Germline-derived CDR1 and CDR2 are SGHVS and FQNEAQ. The ends were cut back, 1 base at V and 0 bases at J, with 15 bases in the middle. This CDR3 contains 18 residues. As DNA, the CDR3 is TGTGCCAGCAGCTTAGTCCCTAGAGGGACCGCAACTAATGAAAAACTGTTTTTT. It translates to CASSLVPRGTATNEKLFF.

The chain employs TRBV19 and TRBJ2-5; D might be TRBD2 (6 bases). Trimming took off 4 bases at V and 5 bases at J, with 8 bases between the two ends. CDR3 length equals 12 residues. The V gene's germline CDR1 is LNHDA and CDR2 SQIVND (reference sequence). CDR3 loop: CASSSGEETQYF. The CDR3 DNA sequence: TGTGCCAGTAGTAGCGGGGAGGAGACCCAGTACTTC.

The chain recombines TRBV7-2 with TRBJ1-3; D is unclear. The CDR3 is made up of 17 amino acids. The V end lost 2 bases, the J end lost 3 bases, and 17 bases lay between the germline ends. The germline V gene has CDR1 SGHTA and CDR2 FQGNSA. The DNA of the CDR3 is TGTGCCAGCAGCTTATGGGCAGGCGCGTCTAATGGAAACACCATATATTTT. Protein product: CASSLWAGASNGNTIYF.

V and J are TRBV5-4 and TRBJ2-3; D might be TRBD1 or TRBD2, each matching 6 bases. Germline-derived CDR1 and CDR2 are SGHNT and YYREEE (reference sequence). There are 15 residues in the CDR3. Trimming left V 7 bases short and J 1 base short, with 16 bases between. CDR3 sequence: CASLRRGTGTDTQYF. The CDR3 bases are TGTGCCAGCCTAAGGAGGGGGACTGGCACAGATACGCAGTATTTT.

The chain has TRBV28 and TRBJ1-1; unclear D gene. The CDR3 contains 12 residues. Germline CDR1 is MDHEN and CDR2 is SYDVKM. Between the trimmed V and J ends, which lost 2 bases and 6 bases, there was a span of 7 bases. This chain's CDR3 is CASSLGLSEAFF. DNA for the CDR3: TGTGCCAGCAGTTTAGGTTTGTCTGAAGCTTTCTTT.

V and J are TRBV11-3 and TRBJ2-7; D is uncertain. V was pared by 1 base and J by 0 bases, with 7 bases between. The CDR3 sequence is 14 residues long. The germline gives CDR1 SGHNT, CDR2 YENEEA. CDR3: CASSLVGSSYEQYF. The CDR3 DNA follows: TGTGCCAGCAGCTTAGTAGGCAGCTCCTACGAGCAGTACTTC.

The chain joins TRBV19 to TRBJ2-7; the D is unclear. Germline V CDR1 and CDR2: LNHDA, SQIVND (reference sequence). The CDR3 has 12 amino acids. V lost 5 bases to trimming and J lost 3 bases, with 8 bases between them. CDR3: CASSSLSYEQYF. The CDR3 DNA sequence: TGTGCCAGTAGTTCCCTGAGCTACGAGCAGTACTTC. Full variable domain (rest looked up from reference TRBV19 and TRBJ2-7): DGGITQSPKYLFRKEGQNVTLSCEQNLNHDAMYWYRQDPGQGLRLIYYSQIVNDFQKGDIAEGYSVSREKKESFPLTVTSAQKNPTAFYLCASSSLSYEQYFGPGTRLTVT.